The 25 T cell receptor beta chains below were found in one sample sequenced in a study of shared clonotypes between healthy human individuals. Sequencing was performed with immunoSEQ multiplex PCR; in TCRdb, only in-frame clones are kept and a portion is missing. Altogether about 2 million clones are present, 85% to 95% being singletons, with the ten largest covering roughly 0.13%. Sequencing was done on a sample of naive CD4+ T cells sorted from blood. Indicated subset: CD45RA+ positively selected. These receptors were taken from a man aged 18 to 35 in good health.

In the case of this clone: A read error may account for a junction end that differs from germline. This chain uses TRBV6-5 with TRBJ1-5, with D hard to call. In germline, CDR1 is MNHEY, CDR2 SVGAGI. The CDR3 runs to 13 residues. Written as DNA, the CDR3 is TGTACCAGCAGCCTCCTTAGCAATCAGCCCCAGCATTTT. This codes for CTSSLLSNQPQHF.

The V gene is TRBV10-3, the J gene TRBJ1-2; 7 bases agree with TRBD1. This CDR3 region has 13 residues. J gave up 5 bases and V 7 bases, and 7 bases lay outside the gene matches. Germline assignment: CDR1 ENHRY and CDR2 SYGVKD. The CDR3 coding sequence is TGTGCCATCAAAGGGGACAGCATTTATGGCTACACCTTC. The encoded protein is CAIKGDSIYGYTF.

The chain recombines TRBV4-1 with TRBJ1-1; D is uncertain. CDR1 and CDR2 from the germline V gene are MGHRA and YSYEKL. With 1 base removed from V and 0 bases from J, the gap between germline ends came to 9 bases. This CDR3 region has 15 residues. CDR3 bases: TGCGCCAGCAGCCAAGTCCGGACGGTGAACACTGAAGCTTTCTTT. Translated, it gives CASSQVRTVNTEAFF.

The rearrangement joins TRBV7-9 to TRBJ2-3; possible D gene TRBD2, 5 bases. The CDR3 length is 15 residues. Per the germline V gene, CDR1 is SEHNR and CDR2 is FQNEAQ (reference sequence). Between the trimmed V and J ends, which lost 1 base and 0 bases, there was a span of 8 bases. The CDR3 protein is CASSLVRESTDTQYF. CDR3 coding DNA: TGTGCCAGCAGCTTAGTCCGGGAAAGCACAGATACGCAGTATTTT.

V usage is TRBV18 and J usage is TRBJ2-5; TRBD1 agrees at 11 bases. Germline V gives CDR1 KGHSH, CDR2 LQKENI. The CDR3 consists of 14 residues. V lost 8 bases to trimming and J lost 5 bases; unmatched junction nucleotides: 7. The chain's CDR3 is CASTGQGASETQYF. The DNA of the CDR3 is TGTGCCAGCACCGGACAGGGGGCATCGGAGACCCAGTACTTC.

A note on this clone: The same CDR3 is also encoded by other DNA sequences in this sample. The rearrangement joins TRBV6-5 to TRBJ1-2; D is unresolved. The CDR3 totals 14 residues. V lost 3 bases and J 2 bases, leaving 10 bases between the germline ends. Germline assignment: CDR1 MNHEY and CDR2 SVGAGI. The CDR3 protein is CASSYSRRNYGYTF. CDR3 bases: TGTGCCAGCAGTTATTCGCGCAGAAACTATGGCTACACCTTC.

In its sample, this clone was seen once. This chain uses TRBV29-1 with TRBJ2-3; D might be TRBD2 (6 bases). V shed 1 base and J shed 4 bases, with 15 bases lying between them. There are 15 residues in the CDR3. Germline V gene lookup returns CDR1 SQVTM and CDR2 ANQGSEA. CDR3 nucleotides: TGCAGCGTTGAAGGGGGCACTAGCCGCCCAGATACGCAGTATTTT. Translation: CSVEGGTSRPDTQYF.

V and J are TRBV29-1 and TRBJ2-5; 10 nucleotides line up with TRBD2. V lost 1 base, J lost 1 base, and 6 bases stayed unmatched. Germline assignment: CDR1 SQVTM and CDR2 ANQGSEA. There are 16 residues in the CDR3. As DNA, the CDR3 is TGCAGCGTTGAAGCTTCTAGCGGGAGTTTCCAAGAGACCCAGTACTTC. Translated: CSVEASSGSFQETQYF.

The CDR3 loop reads CASSEAPAPSETQYF. The CDR3 nucleotides read TGTGCCAGCAGTGAAGCCCCTGCTCCCTCTGAGACCCAGTACTTC. The chain combines TRBV2 with TRBJ2-5; unclear D gene. CDR1 and CDR2 from the germline V gene are SNHLY and FYNNEI. Between the trimmed V and J ends, which lost 0 bases and 5 bases, there was a span of 13 bases. The CDR3 covers 15 residues.

The chain recombines TRBV7-9 with TRBJ2-4; TRBD2 matches 8 bases. V gave up 5 bases and J gave up 0 bases; unmatched junction bases: 3. CDR3 length: 15 amino acids. Germline assignment: CDR1 SEHNR and CDR2 FQNEAQ (reference sequence). The CDR3 region is CASSLSGVAKNIQYF. The CDR3 DNA sequence: TGTGCCAGCAGCCTTAGCGGGGTAGCCAAAAACATTCAGTACTTC.

The chain uses TRBV27 and TRBJ2-7, with D uncertain. The germline gives CDR1 MNHEY, CDR2 SMNVEV (reference sequence). The CDR3 contains 14 residues. V was cut by 2 bases and J by 4 bases, with 12 bases left in between. The CDR3 DNA sequence: TGTGCCAGCAGTTTAGCCCCTTTGGCATACGAGCAGTACTTC. Its translation is CASSLAPLAYEQYF.

The sample holds many counts of this clone. The rearrangement uses TRBV6-4 and TRBJ2-5; D is possibly TRBD1 or TRBD2 (6 bases each). This CDR3 is 13 amino acids long. CDR1 is MRHNA and CDR2 is SNTAGT in the germline V gene. V was shortened by 2 bases and J by 7 bases, with 11 bases between the two germline ends. In DNA form, the CDR3 reads TGTGCCAGCAGTGACCAGGAGGGGGGGACCCAGTACTTC. This gives the protein CASSDQEGGTQYF.

For this clone: At one of its ends the junction is not consistent with the germline gene, which may arise from a read error. The V gene is TRBV7-7, the J gene TRBJ2-1; 8 bases line up with TRBD2. CDR1 is SSHAT, CDR2 FNYEAQ, per germline (reference sequence). The CDR3 is made up of 15 amino acids. CDR3 in amino acids: CASSPGLVGYNEQFF. In nucleotides, the CDR3 is TGTGCTAGCAGCCCGGGACTAGTGGGCTACAATGAGCAGTTCTTC.

This rearrangement joins TRBV11-2 to TRBJ2-5; the D gene could be TRBD1 or TRBD2 (5 bases each). The germline V gene has CDR1 SGHAT and CDR2 FQNNGV. The CDR3 extends over 13 amino acids. V gave up 5 bases and J gave up 5 bases, with 12 bases separating them. In nucleotides, the CDR3 is TGTGCCAGCAGCCGGGACGGCATTGAGACCCAGTACTTC. Its translation is CASSRDGIETQYF. Variable domain in full (rest from reference TRBV11-2 and TRBJ2-5): EAGVAQSPRYKIIEKRQSVAFWCNPISGHATLYWYQQILGQGPKLLIQFQNNGVVDDSQLPKDRFSAERLKGVDSTLKIQPAKLEDSAVYLCASSRDGIETQYFGPGTRLLVL.

The gene calls are TRBV6-6 and TRBJ2-2; 8 bases are shared with TRBD2. The CDR3 consists of 15 residues. The V gene end was trimmed by 10 bases and the J gene end by 7 bases; junction bases not matched to a gene: 14. Germline assignment: CDR1 MNHNY and CDR2 SVGAGI (reference sequence). DNA for the CDR3: TGTGCCACAAGATCACCGGGGGGGCTTAGCGGGGAGCTGTTTTTT. Protein sequence: CATRSPGGLSGELFF.

This rearrangement joins TRBV27 to TRBJ2-7; 12 positions agree with TRBD1. The germline V gene has CDR1 MNHEY and CDR2 SMNVEV (reference sequence). The CDR3 runs to 16 residues. V trimming: 2 bases; J trimming: 2 bases; junction bases outside the gene matches: 4. This CDR3 is CASSLQGQGAAYEQYF. DNA of the CDR3: TGTGCCAGCAGTTTACAGGGACAGGGGGCAGCCTACGAGCAGTACTTC.

The rearrangement uses TRBV5-1 and TRBJ2-6; D unresolved. This CDR3 comprises 16 residues. The germline V and J ends were trimmed by 0 bases and 4 bases, with 11 bases remaining between them. Per germline, CDR1 SGHRS and CDR2 YFSETQ. DNA of the CDR3: TGCGCCAGCAGCTTGGATGTCAATACCGGGGCCAACGTCCTGACTTTC. Its protein is CASSLDVNTGANVLTF.

V is TRBV11-2 and J is TRBJ1-6; no firm D call. Germline values: CDR1 SGHAT, CDR2 FQNNGV. The CDR3 is 15 residues long. V lost 2 bases and J 1 base, leaving 6 bases between the germline ends. CDR3 loop: CASSLIGSYNSPLHF. The CDR3 coding sequence is TGTGCCAGCAGCTTAATTGGGTCCTATAATTCACCCCTCCACTTT.

This sequence joins TRBV19 and TRBJ1-5; a possible D gene is TRBD1 (5 bases). The CDR3 covers 16 residues. CDR1 and CDR2 (germline): LNHDA, SQIVND (reference sequence). V gave up 0 bases and J gave up 0 bases, with 9 bases separating them. Written as DNA, the CDR3 is TGTGCCAGTAGTATAGAGGGGGGAAATAGCAATCAGCCCCAGCATTTT. Translated: CASSIEGGNSNQPQHF. Using reference TRBV19 and TRBJ1-5 for the parts outside the CDR3, the full variable domain is DGGITQSPKYLFRKEGQNVTLSCEQNLNHDAMYWYRQDPGQGLRLIYYSQIVNDFQKGDIAEGYSVSREKKESFPLTVTSAQKNPTAFYLCASSIEGGNSNQPQHFGDGTRLSIL.

The chain combines TRBV30 with TRBJ2-5; 11 nucleotides line up with TRBD2. The CDR3 sequence is 17 residues long. Per the germline V gene, CDR1 is GTSNPN and CDR2 is SVGIG (reference sequence). V lost 0 bases and J lost 5; bases outside the gene matches: 11. The CDR3 coding sequence is TGTGCCTGGAGTGTACGGCGGACTAGCGGGCAGGGGGAGACCCAGTACTTC. This gives the protein CAWSVRRTSGQGETQYF.

This rearrangement joins TRBV11-1 to TRBJ2-3, with no clear D. CDR1 is SGHAT and CDR2 is FQDESV in the germline V gene (reference sequence). The germline V and J ends were trimmed by 5 bases and 3 bases, with 3 bases remaining between them. The CDR3 contains 11 residues. The CDR3 DNA sequence: TGTGCCAGCAGCCGAACAGATACGCAGTATTTT. Encoded protein: CASSRTDTQYF.

This sequence joins TRBV9 and TRBJ1-6; tentatively, D is TRBD1 (6 bases). V gave up 3 bases and J gave up 1 base, with 11 bases separating them. The CDR3 has 16 residues. Germline loops: CDR1 SGDLS, CDR2 YYNGEE. In DNA form, the CDR3 reads TGTGCCAGCAGCGATAAGGGGGGTTCCTATAATTCACCCCTCCACTTT. It is translated as CASSDKGGSYNSPLHF.

J is TRBJ1-5 and V is TRBV2; TRBD1 is a possible D gene (6 bases). Trimming left V 1 base short and J 6 bases short, with 22 bases between. Germline CDR1 and CDR2: SNHLY and FYNNEI. The CDR3 covers 18 residues. The CDR3 region is CASSEVVGGDNRGQPQHF. CDR3 coding DNA: TGTGCCAGCAGTGAAGTCGTAGGAGGGGACAACCGGGGTCAGCCCCAGCATTTT.

The V call is TRBV7-9, the J call TRBJ1-6, with D hard to call. This CDR3 has 14 amino acids. The germline V and J ends were trimmed by 5 bases and 7 bases, with 12 bases remaining between them. Germline V gives CDR1 SEHNR, CDR2 FQNEAQ (reference sequence). The CDR3 coding sequence is TGTGCCAGCAGCATAGAGGTTAGGAATTCACCCCTCCACTTT. This translates into CASSIEVRNSPLHF.

This chain links TRBV10-2 with TRBJ2-7, with TRBD2 matching over 7 bases. Germline assignment: CDR1 WSHSY and CDR2 SAAADI. The ends lost 6 bases at V and 2 bases at J; junction bases unmatched: 1. CDR3 length: 12 amino acids. The CDR3 sequence is CASSREAYEQYF. For the CDR3, the DNA is TGCGCCAGCAGCCGGGAGGCCTACGAGCAGTACTTC.